The entry below describes one T cell receptor (beta chain). Its target antigen remains unknown. Within one base of it there is no much larger clone, and no base qualities were kept. The library relied on 5' RACE. TCRdb shows the sequencer as Illumina HiSeq 2500. The second PCR ran for roughly 6 to 11 cycles and used a J-beta primer mix along with a sample-barcoded 5' primer. A unique molecular identifier was introduced onto each TCR beta cDNA molecule by a template-switch 5' adaptor carrying 12 random nucleotides. Each sample yielded at least 3 million CDR3-containing paired-end reads. The Mint cDNA synthesis kit, primed by a TRBC-specific oligonucleotide, was used to synthesize first-strand cDNA from all RNA. All cDNA was treated with uracil-DNA glycosylase and then went through a first 18-cycle PCR with the universal primers M1SS and BC2_uni_R. As for the authors' bioinformatics: For normalization, 1 million high-quality reads, each with a distinct molecular identifier, were randomly selected from each sample. Instead of being binned into consensus sequences, reads with shared molecular identifiers were discarded. MiTCR, set to a Q25 quality threshold and the strictest error-elimination algorithm, was used for CDR3 identification, clonotype clustering and error correction. Lower-bound total TCR beta diversity was estimated with a nonparametric unseen species model using Euler transformation. Clones were called with MiXCR by TCRdb after fastp trimmed the public reads at Q25, and only in-frame beta chains were retained. Each CDR3 protein appears once, grouped with its most common genes and DNA. TCRdb, rather than the study authors, made the V and J calls. A total of 1.5 million to 2 million distinct CDR3 sequences appear in this sample, 28% of them only once. The top ten constitute roughly 8% of the sample.

Donors were 39 systemically healthy Caucasian individuals from Russia aged roughly 6 to 95 years. About 10 milliliters of peripheral blood were drawn from each donor into EDTA-treated Vacutainer tubes. PBMCs were isolated by Ficoll-Paque density-gradient centrifugation, with at least 6.5 million obtained per sample. Total RNA, at least 6 micrograms per sample, was extracted from PBMCs with Trizol reagent. For every donor, an aliquot of PBMCs went through flow cytometry to measure the percentages of naive CD45RAhigh/CD27high T cells. The record originates from a study of blood T cells in healthy people across ages (dated by TCRdb to the mid-2010s). At the level of the whole study: In model experiments, roughly one uniquely barcoded TCR beta cDNA molecule per two T cells was captured by template switching. The study measured age-related changes in TCR beta repertoire diversity using deep sequencing normalized with unique cDNA molecular identifiers. The donors were divided into four age groups: young (average around 15 years), middle-aged (about 40), aged (around 59) and long-lived (about 84). To avoid experimental bias, donors of different ages were spread randomly across the sequencing lanes. For two donors (one aged 18 to 30 and one aged 80 or older), the study analyzed two additional independent replicas of 1 million unique cDNA reads from the same blood draw. The research as a whole found: The percentage of naive T cells measured by flow cytometry correlated strongly with observed TCR beta diversity. As age increased, observed TCR beta diversity per million T cells dropped in a roughly linear way, and a significant reduction was already evident by age about 40. Total diversity estimates from one million sequenced T cells were considered lower bounds and underestimates. The CMV infection status of donors was not known, potentially confounding age-related changes in expanded clonotypes. Bulk unsorted PBMC profiling prevented conclusive comparison of naive and antigen-experienced compartments. Compared with the aged group, more naive CD4+ T cells, fewer expanded clones and increased TCR diversity were shown by the long-lived group, suggesting age selection.

Via the germline V gene, CDR1 is MDHEN and CDR2 SYDVKM. Its CDR3 holds 14 amino acids, cysteine through phenylalanine. Only the CDR3 part of the read is kept: 42 bases, read in frame from the first base. Ends trimmed: V by 7 bases, J by 3 bases; bases unmatched to a gene: 7. The clonotype was recovered from a woman aged 25 to 39 in good health. The sample taken for sequencing was blood. The sequence is built from TRBV28 and TRBJ2-3, and TRBD1 matches 7 of the central bases. The DNA sequence is TGTGCCAGCACCCCTTACAGGGGTACAGATACGCAGTATTTT. It specifies CASTPYRGTDTQYF.